Listed below are T cell receptor beta chains from one sample, sequenced in a study of blood T cell repertoires in COVID-19. The method was immunoSEQ multiplex PCR; TCRdb's version includes in-frame clones alone and lacks a portion of them. The sample has fewer than 400,000 clones; 85% to 90% are singletons. The source material was peripheral blood. The source of these receptors is a woman aged 25 to 39 with COVID-19, enrolled during active disease. Both conserved end residues are part of each CDR3. The D gene is left open where the match is weak. The listing skips clone size in some rows; elsewhere it reads once, few, many or a size class.

cdr3_aa: CASSPRDSSFGNIQYF
cdr3_nt: TGTGCCAGTAGTCCCCGGGACAGCTCGTTTGGAAACATTCAGTACTTC
v_call: TRBV19
clone_size: NA
d_call: TRBD1
j_call: TRBJ2-4

cdr3_aa: CASSSQGLNTIYF
cdr3_nt: TGTGCCAGCAGCTCGCAGGGGTTGAACACCATATATTTT
v_call: TRBV7-8
clone_size: NA
d_call: NA
j_call: TRBJ1-3

cdr3_aa: CSVAIGDNEQYF
cdr3_nt: TGCAGCGTTGCGATAGGGGACAACGAGCAGTACTTC
v_call: TRBV29-1
clone_size: NA
d_call: NA
j_call: TRBJ2-7

cdr3_aa: CASSFRGTENTEAFF
cdr3_nt: TGTGCCAGCAGTTTCAGGGGGACGGAGAACACTGAAGCTTTCTTT
v_call: TRBV7-9
clone_size: NA
d_call: TRBD1
j_call: TRBJ1-1

cdr3_aa: CASSYQGQGAYEQYF
cdr3_nt: TGTGCCAGCAGTTACCAGGGACAGGGCGCCTACGAGCAGTACTTC
v_call: TRBV6-6
clone_size: once
d_call: TRBD1
j_call: TRBJ2-7

cdr3_aa: CASAGLMNTEAFF
cdr3_nt: TGTGCCAGCGCGGGACTCATGAACACTGAAGCTTTCTTT
v_call: TRBV19
clone_size: once
d_call: NA
j_call: TRBJ1-1

cdr3_aa: CASSPGTGSTDTQYF
cdr3_nt: TGTGCCAGCAGCCCCGGGACAGGGAGCACAGATACGCAGTATTTT
v_call: TRBV5-4
clone_size: NA
d_call: TRBD1
j_call: TRBJ2-3

cdr3_aa: CASSPYTGVGEKLFF
cdr3_nt: TGTGCCAGCAGTCCATATACAGGGGTGGGTGAAAAACTGTTTTTT
v_call: TRBV6-5
clone_size: once
d_call: TRBD1
j_call: TRBJ1-4

cdr3_aa: CASSEVTNTEAFF
cdr3_nt: TGTGCCAGTAGTGAGGTGACGAACACTGAAGCTTTCTTT
v_call: TRBV19
clone_size: NA
d_call: NA
j_call: TRBJ1-1

cdr3_aa: CASSQGLASSYNEQFF
cdr3_nt: TGTGCCAGCAGCCAAGGACTAGCGAGCTCCTACAATGAGCAGTTCTTC
v_call: TRBV3-1/TRBV3-2
clone_size: NA
d_call: TRBD2
j_call: TRBJ2-1

cdr3_aa: CASSPRGREVGYTF
cdr3_nt: TGTGCCAGCAGTCCGCGAGGGCGAGAGGTGGGCTACACCTTC
v_call: TRBV27
clone_size: NA
d_call: NA
j_call: TRBJ1-2

cdr3_aa: CASTSRTGVNEKLFF
cdr3_nt: TGTGCCAGCACCTCCCGGACAGGCGTGAATGAAAAACTGTTTTTT
v_call: TRBV27
clone_size: NA
d_call: TRBD1
j_call: TRBJ1-4

cdr3_aa: CASSPGTYNEQFF
cdr3_nt: TGTGCCAGCAGTCCCGGGACTTACAATGAGCAGTTCTTC
v_call: TRBV6-5
clone_size: NA
d_call: NA
j_call: TRBJ2-1

cdr3_aa: CASSLGGQIGETQYF
cdr3_nt: TGTGCCAGCAGCTTGGGGGGGCAAATAGGAGAGACCCAGTACTTC
v_call: TRBV5-6
clone_size: NA
d_call: NA
j_call: TRBJ2-5

cdr3_aa: CASSPSSGTSYNEQFF
cdr3_nt: TGTGCCAGCAGCCCCTCTAGCGGAACCTCCTACAATGAGCAGTTCTTC
v_call: TRBV7-2
clone_size: NA
d_call: TRBD2
j_call: TRBJ2-1

cdr3_aa: CASSIRRDRADTEAFF
cdr3_nt: TGTGCCAGTAGTATACGCCGGGACAGGGCGGACACTGAAGCTTTCTTT
v_call: TRBV19
clone_size: NA
d_call: TRBD1
j_call: TRBJ1-1

cdr3_aa: CASSQDSGVTGELFF
cdr3_nt: TGTGCCAGCAGCCAAGATTCAGGGGTCACCGGGGAGCTGTTTTTT
v_call: TRBV4-2
clone_size: NA
d_call: NA
j_call: TRBJ2-2

cdr3_aa: CASSQAYGLAEPYEQYF
cdr3_nt: TGTGCCAGCAGCCAGGCCTACGGACTAGCGGAACCCTACGAGCAGTACTTC
v_call: TRBV3-1/TRBV3-2
clone_size: NA
d_call: TRBD2
j_call: TRBJ2-7

cdr3_aa: CASSPQDRAGQPQHF
cdr3_nt: TGTGCCAGCAGTCCCCAGGACAGGGCCGGTCAGCCCCAGCATTTT
v_call: TRBV6-5
clone_size: few
d_call: TRBD1
j_call: TRBJ1-5

cdr3_aa: CASSLIGDRGGQPQHF
cdr3_nt: TGTGCCAGCAGTTTAATCGGGGACAGGGGAGGGCAGCCCCAGCATTTT
v_call: TRBV27
clone_size: NA
d_call: TRBD1
j_call: TRBJ1-5

cdr3_aa: CASRLSTDTQYF
cdr3_nt: TGTGCCAGCAGACTATCGACAGATACGCAGTATTTT
v_call: TRBV12-3/TRBV12-4
clone_size: NA
d_call: NA
j_call: TRBJ2-3

cdr3_aa: CASSFVGQGMNQPQHF
cdr3_nt: TGTGCCAGCAGTTTTGTTGGGCAGGGAATGAATCAGCCCCAGCATTTT
v_call: TRBV27
clone_size: few
d_call: NA
j_call: TRBJ1-5

cdr3_aa: CASSRAADYNEQFF
cdr3_nt: TGTGCCAGCAGCCGAGCGGCTGACTACAATGAGCAGTTCTTC
v_call: TRBV3-1/TRBV3-2
clone_size: NA
d_call: NA
j_call: TRBJ2-1

cdr3_aa: CASSVTSGSTDTQYF
cdr3_nt: TGTGCCAGCAGCGTGACTAGCGGCAGCACAGATACGCAGTATTTT
v_call: TRBV5-6
clone_size: NA
d_call: TRBD2
j_call: TRBJ2-3

cdr3_aa: CASSLSGRANYGYTF
cdr3_nt: TGTGCCAGCAGTTTATCGGGGAGGGCTAACTATGGCTACACCTTC
v_call: TRBV28
clone_size: NA
d_call: NA
j_call: TRBJ1-2

cdr3_aa: CAWSVRRGNEQFF
cdr3_nt: TGTGCCTGGAGTGTACGAAGGGGAAATGAGCAGTTCTTC
v_call: TRBV30
clone_size: NA
d_call: NA
j_call: TRBJ2-1

cdr3_aa: CASSPRTSDYYNEQFF
cdr3_nt: TGTGCCAGCAGCCCGCGGACTAGCGACTACTACAATGAGCAGTTCTTC
v_call: TRBV11-1
clone_size: NA
d_call: TRBD2
j_call: TRBJ2-1

cdr3_aa: CASSDRENYGYTF
cdr3_nt: TGTGCCAGCAGCGACAGGGAGAACTATGGCTACACCTTC
v_call: TRBV2
clone_size: few
d_call: TRBD1
j_call: TRBJ1-2

cdr3_aa: CASSLGLAVQDTQYF
cdr3_nt: TGTGCCAGCAGCTTAGGACTAGCGGTTCAGGATACGCAGTATTTT
v_call: TRBV7-8
clone_size: NA
d_call: TRBD2
j_call: TRBJ2-3

cdr3_aa: CASRGTGAYGYTF
cdr3_nt: TGTGCCAGTAGGGGGACAGGGGCGTATGGCTACACCTTC
v_call: TRBV19
clone_size: NA
d_call: TRBD1
j_call: TRBJ1-2

cdr3_aa: CASSLGEKTEAFF
cdr3_nt: TGTGCCAGCAGCTTAGGCGAGAAGACTGAAGCTTTCTTT
v_call: TRBV11-3
clone_size: NA
d_call: NA
j_call: TRBJ1-1

cdr3_aa: CASSPSTDTQYF
cdr3_nt: TGTGCCAGCAGCCCCTCCACAGATACGCAGTATTTT
v_call: TRBV6-5
clone_size: NA
d_call: NA
j_call: TRBJ2-3

cdr3_aa: CASHGGNQPQHF
cdr3_nt: TGTGCCAGTCACGGGGGTAATCAGCCCCAGCATTTT
v_call: TRBV19
clone_size: NA
d_call: NA
j_call: TRBJ1-5

cdr3_aa: CASSIVIGASNYGYTF
cdr3_nt: TGTGCCAGTAGTATAGTGATAGGGGCGTCTAACTATGGCTACACCTTC
v_call: TRBV19
clone_size: NA
d_call: NA
j_call: TRBJ1-2

cdr3_aa: CASSNPAGYPYNEQFF
cdr3_nt: TGTGCCAGCAGCAACCCAGCAGGGTATCCCTACAATGAGCAGTTCTTC
v_call: TRBV27
clone_size: NA
d_call: NA
j_call: TRBJ2-1

cdr3_aa: CASSADRDGTDTQYF
cdr3_nt: TGTGCCAGCAGTGCGGACAGAGACGGCACAGATACGCAGTATTTT
v_call: TRBV6-4
clone_size: NA
d_call: NA
j_call: TRBJ2-3

cdr3_aa: CATSRDQSRDRPYEQYF
cdr3_nt: TGTGCCACCAGCAGAGATCAGAGTAGGGACAGGCCCTACGAGCAGTACTTC
v_call: TRBV15
clone_size: few
d_call: TRBD1
j_call: TRBJ2-7